This entry concerns a single TCR beta chain. The antigen is not known. The CDR3 loop spans 14 amino acids. CDR1 is DFQATT and CDR2 is SNEGSKA in the germline V gene (reference sequence). Trimming removed 3 bases from V and 8 bases from J, with 19 bases in between. This sample is drawn from a study of identical twins. Overall study results and limits: Abundant beta clonotypes from cord blood had fewer insertions, unlike memory repertoires, which showed none.

With no exceptions, donors were healthy Caucasians. MiXCR, run by TCRdb on the 5' RACE reads, gives a single entry per CDR3 protein. The sample records around 960,000 distinct CDR3 sequences, 12% being singletons. These data were also reused for a study on yellow fever vaccine responses in identical twins.

The sequencing sample was made of PBMCs. The clonotype comes from a woman aged 18-35 years in good health. The chain recombines TRBV20-1 with TRBJ1-1, with a tentative D call TRBD1 (6 bases). The CDR3: CSASSGGGGEEAFF. DNA for the CDR3: TGCAGTGCTAGCTCGGGGGGCGGAGGGGAAGAAGCTTTCTTT.